This record concerns one T cell receptor beta chain sequence. Its specificity is unknown. Unique molecular identifiers featured in each of the TCR beta cDNA libraries. Roughly 510,000 cDNA molecules were recovered from an input of about 0.85 to 11 million T cells. MiXCR, applied by TCRdb to the PCR reads, yields one record per CDR3 protein. The table includes roughly 800,000 distinct CDR3 sequences, under 70% detected once. This sample is part of a study of post-analysis software for immune sequencing data. Germline CDR1 and CDR2: MGHRA and YSYEKL. The J segment lost 5 bases and the V segment lost 0 bases, leaving 6 bases of the junction unmatched. This CDR3 spans 15 amino acids. Whole-study findings and limits: People with multiple sclerosis had a significantly lower normalized Chao1 diversity than controls did. With F measure, samples from one preparation batch clustered together strongly. Patients had higher frequencies than controls of roughly five TRBV segments, including TRBV5-6, TRBV5-1 and TRBV20-1.

The material sequenced was blood. The clonotype was recovered from a girl under 18 with multiple sclerosis. V and J are TRBV4-1 and TRBJ2-7, with 8 bases lining up with TRBD2. CDR3 in DNA: TGCGCCAGCAGCCAAGATCAGAGCGGGGGTGACGAGCAGTACTTC. Translating gives CASSQDQSGGDEQYF.